The present T cell receptor (beta chain) was sequenced within a study of spatial heterogeneity in lung cancer (dated by TCRdb to the late 2010s). Turning to the overall study: More beta-chain than alpha-chain transcripts were consistently detected, likely reflecting higher beta-chain transcript abundance. In the raw uncorrected reads, each unique combination of TCR and UMI appeared more than ten times on average. TCR alpha and beta repertoires were quantitatively compared across multiple tumor regions, matched nontumor lung and blood in non-small cell lung cancer. Nonsynonymous mutation counts, determined by whole-exome sequencing of tumor tissue, were related to features of the TCR repertoire. Both alpha and beta chains were TCR-sequenced in 200 or so tumor regions, approximately 68 matched nontumor lung samples and approximately 50 PBMC samples obtained at surgery. The paper's findings and limits, for the study overall: Confirming at a functional level the hypothesis that regional TCRs recognize regional mutations was considered to require additional single-cell paired TCR alpha and beta sequencing. Ubiquitous expanded tumor TCRs were found in blood more often at tumor resection than at routine follow-up.

Libraries were made using 5' RACE. Sequencer: NextSeq 500. In the TCR library protocol, a unique molecular identifier was attached to each TCR cDNA molecule so that PCR and sequencing errors could be corrected. As for the original processing: Decombinator tools were used for TCR identification, UMI-based error correction and CDR3 extraction. TCRs above a frequency of 2 per 1,000, corresponding to the top 1% of the tumor frequency distribution, were defined as expanded. Each repertoire was subsampled 100 times to 5,000 TCRs, after which Renyi diversity was computed with the R vegan package. CDR3 similarity networks were built from amino acid triplet string-kernel similarity, with CDR3s being connected when pairwise similarity was above 0.82. TCRdb cleaned the public reads at Q25 with fastp, built clones with MiXCR and kept in-frame beta chains. Records with the same CDR3 protein are collapsed into one entry carrying the most frequent genes and DNA. TCRdb, not the authors, supplied the V and J calls. The sample yields roughly 48,000 distinct CDR3 sequences; around 5.2% were counted once. The ten most abundant clones make up roughly 10% of the sample.

The time point label here, explained by the study, means: sample taken at primary tumor resection. Without any cell sorting, TCR sequencing was performed on whole RNA extracted either from tumor and nontumor lung tissue or from cryopreserved PBMC samples. The donors were about 65 patients from the lung TRACERx cohort who had early-stage, untreated non-small cell lung cancer. Only patients with enough RNA available from two or more tumor regions were chosen for TCR sequencing. This clonotype was seen ten or more times. The antigen it binds to is not known. The input lacks base qualities; no much larger clone sits a single base away. The trim is 0 bases for V and 8 bases for J, with a gap of 7 bases between the germline ends. The cysteine opens and the phenylalanine closes a CDR3 of 11 amino acids. Only the CDR3 region is kept as DNA, spanning 33 bases read in frame from base 1. The germline V gene encodes CDR1 DFQATT and CDR2 SNEGSKA (reference sequence).

The chain is encoded by TRBV20-1 joined to TRBJ1-1; the D gene cannot be resolved reliably. This sequence originates from a male donor with early-stage non-small cell lung cancer. The input for sequencing was PBMCs, taken at surgery. The CDR3 protein sequence reads: CSARDLREAFF. The nucleotide sequence is TGCAGTGCTAGAGATTTGCGAGAAGCTTTCTTT.